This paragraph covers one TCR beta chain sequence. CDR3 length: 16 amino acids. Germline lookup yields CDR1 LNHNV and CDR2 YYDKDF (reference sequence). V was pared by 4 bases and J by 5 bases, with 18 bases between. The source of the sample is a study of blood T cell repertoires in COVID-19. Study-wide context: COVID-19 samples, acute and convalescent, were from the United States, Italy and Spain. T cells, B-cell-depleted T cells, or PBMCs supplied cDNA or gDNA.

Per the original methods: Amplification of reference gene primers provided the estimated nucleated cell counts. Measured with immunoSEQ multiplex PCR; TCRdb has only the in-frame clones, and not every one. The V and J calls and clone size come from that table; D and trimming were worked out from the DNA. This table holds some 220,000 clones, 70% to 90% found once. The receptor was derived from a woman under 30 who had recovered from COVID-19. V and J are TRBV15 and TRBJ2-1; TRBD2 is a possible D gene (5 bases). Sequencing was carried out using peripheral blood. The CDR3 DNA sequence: TGTGCCACCAGCAAGAGAGGGCCTCAATACAACAATGAGCAGTTCTTC. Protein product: CATSKRGPQYNNEQFF.